This T cell receptor beta chain was profiled in a study of CD8+CD57+ T cells in acquired aplastic anemia. Across the whole study: Mean yield of DNA from sorted CD4+ and CD8+ cells was 3 to 3.5 ug.

Whole-study findings and limits: No significant difference in CD8+ Simpson's diversity was found between patients and controls. About 30 CD8+ CDR3 sequences occurred in both the patients and the controls.

Germline V gives CDR1 DFQATT, CDR2 SNEGSKA (reference sequence). Trimming pared 0 bases from V and 3 bases from J, leaving 12 bases between. The CDR3 runs 15 residues. CDR3 and TCR beta VDJ profiling relied on genomic DNA as the template. TCRdb fed the reads into MiXCR, producing one record per CDR3 protein. The profile shows 300,000 or so distinct CDR3 sequences, around 60% of them singletons. This clonotype was recorded a few times. Its antigen is as yet unknown. The chain recombines TRBV20-1 with TRBJ1-5; D not resolved. This clonotype was obtained from a human donor with severe aplastic anemia or a healthy control (not recorded which). The source material was sorted CD4+, CD8+, or CD8+CD57+ T cells (not recorded which) from PBMCs. DNA for the CDR3: TGCAGTGCTAGAGATGGAACCCAGAACAATCAGCCCCAGCATTTT. Its translation is CSARDGTQNNQPQHF.